The rows below give T cell receptor beta chains drawn from one sample of a study of OX40 agonist ivuxolimab in advanced cancers. Generated by immunoSEQ multiplex PCR, the TCRdb table keeps only in-frame clones and is missing some. The table includes around 86,000 clones, 89% detected once. The input for sequencing was CD4+ or CD8+ T cells sorted from blood, taken in a trial of the OX40 agonist ivuxolimab. The receptors were gathered from an adult with an advanced solid tumor such as melanoma, head and neck, liver or kidney cancer. Both conserved end residues are part of each CDR3. A D gene is named only where the DNA matches it firmly. Rows give clone size only sometimes, using once, few, many, or a class for an expanded clone.

j_call d_call v_call clone_size cdr3_aa cdr3_nt
TRBJ1-2 NA TRBV7-2 NA CASSLAEQYGYTF TGTGCCAGCAGCTTAGCAGAGCAATATGGCTACACCTTC
TRBJ2-1 TRBD2 TRBV4-3 few CASSQDPSGRYNEQFF TGCGCCAGCAGCCAAGATCCCAGCGGGAGGTACAATGAGCAGTTCTTC
TRBJ1-1 NA TRBV10-2 NA CASSQGGGWTEAFF TGCGCCAGCAGTCAAGGGGGGGGTTGGACTGAAGCTTTCTTT
TRBJ1-6 NA TRBV5-1 NA CASSLYTEDNSPLHF TGCGCCAGCAGCTTGTATACAGAAGATAATTCACCCCTCCACTTT
TRBJ2-2 TRBD2 TRBV9 NA CASSVALGGTADTGELFF TGTGCCAGCAGCGTAGCTTTGGGGGGGACCGCGGACACCGGGGAGCTGTTTTTT
TRBJ2-3 NA TRBV10-3 NA CAIGVGTSTDTQYF TGTGCCATAGGGGTGGGAACGAGCACAGATACGCAGTATTTT
TRBJ2-2 NA TRBV19 NA CASKLGINTGELFF TGTGCCAGTAAGCTCGGGATAAACACCGGGGAGCTGTTTTTT
TRBJ2-2 TRBD1 TRBV5-4 NA CASSRTGNTNTGELFF TGTGCCAGCAGCCGGACAGGGAACACGAACACCGGGGAGCTGTTTTTT
TRBJ1-2 NA TRBV29-1 NA CSGGGTRYGYTF TGCAGTGGGGGCGGGACGCGCTATGGCTACACCTTC
TRBJ2-2 TRBD1 TRBV5-1 NA CASSSGTGVNTGELFF TGCGCCAGCAGCTCCGGGACAGGGGTTAACACCGGGGAGCTGTTTTTT